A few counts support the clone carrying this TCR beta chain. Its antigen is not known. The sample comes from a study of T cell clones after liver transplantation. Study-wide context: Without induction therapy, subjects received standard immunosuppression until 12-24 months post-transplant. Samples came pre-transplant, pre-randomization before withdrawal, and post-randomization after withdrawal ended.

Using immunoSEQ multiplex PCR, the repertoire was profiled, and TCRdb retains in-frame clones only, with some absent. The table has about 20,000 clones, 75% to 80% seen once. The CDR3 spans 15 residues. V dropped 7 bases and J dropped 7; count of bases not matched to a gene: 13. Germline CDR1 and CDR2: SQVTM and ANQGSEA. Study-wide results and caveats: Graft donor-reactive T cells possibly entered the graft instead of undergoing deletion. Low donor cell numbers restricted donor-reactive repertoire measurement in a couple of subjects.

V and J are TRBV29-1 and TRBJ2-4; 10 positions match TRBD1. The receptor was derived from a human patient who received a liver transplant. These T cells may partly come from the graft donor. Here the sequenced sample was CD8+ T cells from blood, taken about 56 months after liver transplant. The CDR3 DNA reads TGCAGCGCCGACTCCGGACAGGGGGGGTGGAACATTCAGTACTTC. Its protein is CSADSGQGGWNIQYF.